The following is a T cell receptor (beta chain) sequence with its context. The antigen is not known. The table came from immunoSEQ multiplex PCR; TCRdb's copy has only in-frame clones and leaves some out. The data show approximately 82,000 clones, with around 92% seen just once and less than 12% held by the top ten. This sample is drawn from a study of OX40 agonist ivuxolimab in advanced cancers. General observations from the study: The mean number of expanded clones was higher in CD8+ T cells than in CD4+.

This clonotype originated in an adult with an advanced solid tumor such as melanoma, head and neck, liver or kidney cancer. The source material was CD4+ or CD8+ T cells sorted from blood, sampled in a trial of the OX40 agonist ivuxolimab.

The CDR3 bases are TGCGCCAGCAGCTTAGCAGGGCGGTCCTACGAGCAGTACTTC. Protein: CASSLAGRSYEQYF. This rearrangement joins TRBV5-1 to TRBJ2-7, with D perhaps matching TRBD1 (5 bases). V was shortened by 2 bases and J by 1 base, with 10 bases between the two germline ends. Germline loops: CDR1 SGHRS, CDR2 YFSETQ. The CDR3 has 14 amino acids. Drawing the rest from reference TRBV5-1 and TRBJ2-7, the complete variable domain is KAGVTQTPRYLIKTRGQQVTLSCSPISGHRSVSWYQQTPGQGLQFLFEYFSETQRNKGNFPGRFSGRQFSNSRSEMNVSTLELGDSALYLCASSLAGRSYEQYFGPGTRLTVT.